This T cell receptor (beta chain) is drawn from a study of cytomegalovirus exposure and HLA in healthy donors. Findings and caveats of the study: Researchers catalogued over 150 TCR beta chains as cytomegalovirus-associated. In a later analysis, TCR beta V- and J-gene trimming showed a link to a missense DCLRE1C variant. Available immune exposure information was restricted to CMV serostatus only. Reported results showed that the classifier diagnosed cytomegalovirus status with high specificity and sensitivity.

The CDR3 spans 13 residues. Trimming removed 1 base from V and 8 bases from J, with 12 bases in between. Germline CDR1 reads GTSNPN; CDR2 reads SVGIG (reference sequence). The PCR made use of 60 Vbeta and 13 Jbeta primers. Sequenced by immunoSEQ multiplex PCR; TCRdb stores in-frame clones only, minus some. The sample holds tens of thousands of clones, around 72% seen once. Turning to this clone: Its cognate antigen is unknown.

The chain uses TRBV30 and TRBJ1-3; D call uncertain. The TCR originated in a woman aged 40 to 50 in good health and CMV-seropositive. Sequencing used PBMCs. CDR3 residues: CAWSAFLGDTIYF. The CDR3 DNA reads TGTGCCTGGAGTGCCTTTCTGGGAGACACCATATATTTT.